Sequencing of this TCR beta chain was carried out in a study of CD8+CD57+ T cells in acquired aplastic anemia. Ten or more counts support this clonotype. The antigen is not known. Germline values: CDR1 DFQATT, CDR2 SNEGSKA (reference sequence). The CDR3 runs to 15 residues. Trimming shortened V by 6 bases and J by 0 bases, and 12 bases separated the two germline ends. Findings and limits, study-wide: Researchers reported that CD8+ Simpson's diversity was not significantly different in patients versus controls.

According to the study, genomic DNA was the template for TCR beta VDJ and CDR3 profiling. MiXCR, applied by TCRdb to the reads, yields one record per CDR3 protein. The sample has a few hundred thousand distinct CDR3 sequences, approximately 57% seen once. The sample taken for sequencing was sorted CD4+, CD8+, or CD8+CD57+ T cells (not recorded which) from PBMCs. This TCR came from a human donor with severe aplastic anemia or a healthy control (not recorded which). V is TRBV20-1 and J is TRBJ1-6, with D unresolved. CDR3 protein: CSARGSSSYNSPLHF. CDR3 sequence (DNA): TGCAGTGCCCGCGGTTCCAGCTCCTATAATTCACCCCTCCACTTT.